Below, 11 T cell receptor beta chains from the same sample are listed, as sequenced in a study of regulatory T cells in long-lasting Graves disease (dated by TCRdb to the early 2020s). Library preparation was by multiplex PCR. The instrument was an Illumina HiSeq 4000. TCR beta libraries were built with iRepertoire HTBI primers and Arm-PCR amplification of CDR3 regions. TCRdb reprocessing: public reads trimmed at Q25 with fastp, clones called with MiXCR, in-frame beta chains kept. Rows with one shared CDR3 protein collapse into an entry with the most common genes and DNA. This sample comprises about 290,000 distinct CDR3 sequences, 22% of them detected only once. The ten most abundant clones make up roughly 50% of the sample. The label giving this sample's time point can be read as: persistent/refractory GD, antithyroid drugs over 5 years with positive TRAb. For both TCR sequencing and RNA sequencing, RNA was extracted from PBMCs using TRIzol.

Sequenced here: peripheral blood mononuclear cells (PBMCs), sampled when the disease was refractory, from a patient treated with antithyroid drugs. These receptors were obtained from a female donor with Graves disease.

This clonotype has at least ten counts. The chain recombines TRBV11-2 with TRBJ2-5; D unresolved. The CDR3 extends over 12 amino acids. V lost 5 bases and J 5 bases, leaving 9 bases between the germline ends. The germline V gene encodes CDR1 SGHAT and CDR2 FQNNGV. The CDR3 reads CASSPDAETQYF. CDR3 coding DNA: TGTGCCAGCAGCCCCGACGCGGAGACCCAGTACTTC.

The J gene is TRBJ2-4, the V gene TRBV7-8; D is uncertain. V was clipped by 8 bases and J by 3 bases, with 14 bases between them. The CDR3 is 14 amino acids. The germline V gene has CDR1 SGHVS and CDR2 FQNEAQ. CDR3 amino acids: CASATSFIKNIQYF. As DNA, the CDR3 is TGTGCCAGCGCAACTTCTTTTATCAAAAACATTCAGTACTTC. The whole variable domain, remainder taken from reference TRBV7-8 and TRBJ2-4, is GAGVSQSPRYKVAKRGQDVALRCDPISGHVSLFWYQQALGQGPEFLTYFQNEAQLDKSGLPSDRFFAERPEGSVSTLKIQRTQQEDSAVYLCASATSFIKNIQYFGAGTRLSVL.

This clonotype came up many times. The V gene is TRBV11-2, the J gene TRBJ1-1; D gene unclear. The CDR3 loop spans 13 amino acids. Trimming pared 5 bases from V and 3 bases from J, leaving 10 bases between. Germline CDR1 reads SGHAT; CDR2 reads FQNNGV. The CDR3 DNA reads as TGTGCCAGCAGCACAACTCGGGACACTGAAGCTTTCTTT. Its protein product is CASSTTRDTEAFF.

In this sample, this clonotype turned up many times. V and J are TRBV12-3 or TRBV12-4 and TRBJ2-7, with 7 bases that match TRBD1. The CDR3 consists of 13 residues. J lost 7 bases, V lost 5 bases, and 8 bases had no gene match. CDR3 coding DNA: TGTGCCAGCAGTAGGGACAGCACTTGGGAGCAGTACTTC. Its protein is CASSRDSTWEQYF.

This sequence joins TRBV20-1 and TRBJ1-5, with 8 bases aligning to TRBD1. The germline gives CDR1 DFQATT, CDR2 SNEGSKA (reference sequence). CDR3 length: 15 residues. The V segment lost 7 bases and the J segment 5 bases; nucleotides outside the gene matches: 13. The CDR3 bases are TGCAGTGTCACTTCCTCAGGGGGCGTTTATCAGCCCCAGCATTTT. Amino acids: CSVTSSGGVYQPQHF.

The chain uses TRBV7-3 and TRBJ2-5, with 16 nucleotides matching TRBD2. This CDR3 is 17 amino acids long. J gave up 4 bases and V 5 bases, and 7 bases lay outside the gene matches. Looked up from germline, CDR1 is SGHTA and CDR2 is FQGTGA. CDR3 in DNA: TGTGCCAGCAGCCCGGGACTAGCGGGAGGGCCGGGAGAGACCCAGTACTTC. It codes for CASSPGLAGGPGETQYF.

The chain joins TRBV27 to TRBJ1-1, with D maybe TRBD1 (5 bases). Germline values: CDR1 MNHEY, CDR2 SMNVEV (reference sequence). Trimming removed 3 bases at V and 4 bases at J, with 15 bases between. This CDR3 has 15 residues. DNA for the CDR3: TGTGCCAGCAGTTTCCAGGGAGGTGTTTTCACTGAAGCTTTCTTT. Its protein product is CASSFQGGVFTEAFF.

There are a few counts of this clonotype. The chain joins TRBV24-1 to TRBJ2-5; perhaps TRBD1 as D (6 bases). The CDR3 consists of 14 residues. Trimming removed 4 bases at V and 1 base at J, with 9 bases between. From germline, CDR1 is KGHDR and CDR2 SFDVKD. This CDR3 reads CATSESDSQETQYF. The CDR3 nucleotides read TGTGCCACCAGTGAATCGGACAGCCAAGAGACCCAGTACTTC.

This clonotype was seen more than once but under ten times. The chain couples TRBV6-2 or TRBV6-3 to TRBJ2-7, with D maybe TRBD2 (7 bases). The CDR3 has 12 residues. V lost 5 bases, J lost 7 bases, and 12 bases lay in between. Germline CDR1 and CDR2: MNHEY and SVGEGT. CDR3 in amino acids: CASSRGGGEQYF. The DNA for the CDR3 is TGTGCCAGCAGTCGAGGGGGAGGGGAGCAGTACTTC.

Points on this clonotype: This likely stems from a read error, as it lies one base from a far larger clone. V gene TRBV7-2 combines with J gene TRBJ2-5; 8 nucleotides match TRBD2. The CDR3 length is 15 residues. V gave up 1 base and J gave up 6 bases; unmatched junction bases: 7. Germline-derived CDR1 and CDR2 are SGHTA and FQGNSA. The CDR3 sequence is CASSLGAGDTKTQYF. CDR3 DNA sequence: TGTGCCAGCAGCTTAGGAGCGGGAGATACGAAGACCCAGTACTTC.

The DNA for the CDR3 is TGTGCCAGCACCACAGCGGGAGGGGCCAAAAACATTCAGTACTTC. Translation gives CASTTAGGAKNIQYF. The J gene is TRBJ2-4, the V gene TRBV7-2; 10 bases agree with TRBD2. This CDR3 has 15 amino acids. Trimming at V came to 7 bases and at J to 1 base, leaving 4 bases not matched to a gene. Germline CDR1 SGHTA, CDR2 FQGNSA.